This TCR beta chain was documented in a study of regulatory T cells in long-lasting Graves disease. As for the study in general: Persistence in Graves' disease required over 5 years of antithyroid drugs plus positive TSH receptor antibodies.

Time point indicated: persistent/refractory GD, antithyroid drugs over 5 years with positive TRAb. Extracted PBMC RNA gave rise to the TCR library. Recruitment took place at an endocrinology department in Xi'an, China. This clonotype was seen ten or more times. Construction of the TCR beta libraries employed iRepertoire HTBI primers in conjunction with Arm-PCR of CDR3 regions. Original analysis: Segment identification across samples yielded 62 TRBV and fewer than 15 TRBJ segments. MiXCR, run by TCRdb on the multiplex PCR reads, gives a single entry per CDR3 protein. TCRdb, rather than the study authors, made the V and J calls. The data hold over 450,000 distinct CDR3 sequences, with approximately 21% observed a single time. The CDR3 runs to 11 residues. The ends were cut back, 2 bases at V and 8 bases at J, with 9 bases in the middle. Germline lookup yields CDR1 GTSNPN and CDR2 SVGIG (reference sequence).

V usage is TRBV30 and J usage is TRBJ1-1; D is uncertain. The input for sequencing was peripheral blood mononuclear cells (PBMCs), taken when the disease was refractory, from a patient treated with antithyroid drugs. The sequence derives from a female donor with Graves disease. The chain's CDR3 is CAWSQATEAFF. The DNA of the CDR3 is TGTGCCTGGAGTCAGGCAACCGAAGCTTTCTTT.